The rows below give T cell receptor beta chains drawn from one sample of a study of blood T cell repertoires in COVID-19. The assay was immunoSEQ multiplex PCR, and TCRdb's table has in-frame clones only and misses some. The sample lists about 270,000 clones, approximately 91% occurring once. Sequenced input: PBMCs or T cells enriched from blood (not recorded which). The receptors originated from a woman aged 40-49 years with acute COVID-19. Each CDR3 is given without its conserved first and last residue. The order of the fields is V gene, clone size, CDR3 protein. Clone sizes are given selectively: once, few, many, or a class where the clone is expanded.

TRBV5-4	.	ASSLGSGVTDTQY
TRBV19	.	ASSIVGGSGTDTQY
TRBV11-3	.	ASSLGLATDTQY
TRBV20-1	.	STAGNTEAF
TRBV5-1	.	ASSLDRGSSYNEQF
TRBV15	.	ATKGLNSGANVLT
TRBV7-2	.	ASSSGREGTQY
TRBV24-1	.	ATSDPRQGANTGELF
TRBV6-5	.	ASSYSAGSNQPQH
TRBV2	.	ASSQTGSNQPQH
TRBV5-6	.	ASSFRFRSLAPLH
TRBV9	.	ASSTDSSGNTIY
TRBV6-2/TRBV6-3	once	ASSYVTTQETQY
TRBV12-5	many	ASGLGQGNRNEQF
TRBV27	.	ASSLYAGQGEH
TRBV28	once	ASTLTGEVGQPQH
TRBV6-5	.	ASSYSGTVPQH
TRBV5-4	.	ASSLASGSRNEQF
TRBV19	.	ASSIGTASQSYNSPLH
TRBV4-2	.	ASSQVTRGAGQPQH
TRBV10-1	.	ARVILRDTQKNEQY
TRBV10-3	once	AISESRGKGYGYT
TRBV13	.	ASSLTRTDNEQF